This T cell receptor beta chain was observed in a study of beta chain features in type 1 diabetes. CD4+ naive, central memory, regulatory and stem cell-like memory subsets were isolated by sorting on CD45RO/CCR7/CD25/CD127/CD95/CD27. This clone has more than one count but fewer than ten. Antigen unknown. All of the isolated RNA was reverse transcribed, so expressed TCRB transcripts were sequenced. Only in-frame clones appear in the TCRdb table, and some are missing; sequencing was by immunoSEQ multiplex PCR. In the table there are some 230,000 clones, more than 9% of which are singletons. Trimming removed 1 base at V and 5 bases at J, with 14 bases between. Germline V lookup: CDR1 SEHNR, CDR2 FQNEAQ (reference sequence). This CDR3 has 15 residues. Regarding the study as a whole: Shorter TCRB CDR3s, moderately but significantly so, were found in Type 1 diabetes patients in all four CD4+ subsets. The question of HLA type influencing TCRB rearrangement was one that remained unresolved here. Compared to healthy donors, patients appeared to have naive, central memory and Treg TCRB repertoires that were more alike.

The rearrangement joins TRBV7-9 to TRBJ1-2; D is perhaps TRBD1 (6 bases). The sequenced material came from naive CD4+ T cells from blood. This receptor was obtained from a woman aged 18-29 years in good health. The DNA for the CDR3 is TGTGCCAGCAGCTTAGAGCGGACAGATGCTTATGGCTACACCTTC. Translating it yields CASSLERTDAYGYTF.